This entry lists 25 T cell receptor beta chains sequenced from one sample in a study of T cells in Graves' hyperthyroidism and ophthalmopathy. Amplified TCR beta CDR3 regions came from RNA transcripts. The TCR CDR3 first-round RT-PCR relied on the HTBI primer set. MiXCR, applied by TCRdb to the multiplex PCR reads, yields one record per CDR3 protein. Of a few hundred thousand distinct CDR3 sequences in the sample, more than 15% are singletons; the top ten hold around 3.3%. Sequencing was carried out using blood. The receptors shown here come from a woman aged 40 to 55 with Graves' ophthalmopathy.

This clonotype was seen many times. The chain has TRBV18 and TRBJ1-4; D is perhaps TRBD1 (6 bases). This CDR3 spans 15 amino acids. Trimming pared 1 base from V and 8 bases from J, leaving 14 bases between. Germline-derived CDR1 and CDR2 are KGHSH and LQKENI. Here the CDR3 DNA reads TGTGCCAGCTCACCACTGATGACAGGAAAAGAAAAACTGTTTTTT. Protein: CASSPLMTGKEKLFF.

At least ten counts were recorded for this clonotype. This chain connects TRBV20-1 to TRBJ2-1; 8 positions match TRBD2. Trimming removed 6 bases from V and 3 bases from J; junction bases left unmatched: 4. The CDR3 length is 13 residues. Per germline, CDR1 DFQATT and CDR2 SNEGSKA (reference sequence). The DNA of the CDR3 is TGCAGTGCCCACGGGACTAGCTACAATGAGCAGTTCTTC. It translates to CSAHGTSYNEQFF.

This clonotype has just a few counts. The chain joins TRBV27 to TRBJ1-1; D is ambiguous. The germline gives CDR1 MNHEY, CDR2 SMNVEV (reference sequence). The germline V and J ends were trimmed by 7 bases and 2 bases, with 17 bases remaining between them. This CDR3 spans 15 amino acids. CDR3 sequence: CASMMDGSLNTEAFF. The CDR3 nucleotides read TGTGCCAGCATGATGGATGGGTCGCTAAACACTGAAGCTTTCTTT.

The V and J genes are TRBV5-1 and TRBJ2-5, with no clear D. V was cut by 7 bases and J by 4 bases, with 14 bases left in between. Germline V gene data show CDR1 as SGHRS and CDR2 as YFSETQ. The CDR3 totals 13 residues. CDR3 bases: TGCGCCAGCGCTGTTTCCGTAGGAGAGACCCAGTACTTC. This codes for CASAVSVGETQYF.

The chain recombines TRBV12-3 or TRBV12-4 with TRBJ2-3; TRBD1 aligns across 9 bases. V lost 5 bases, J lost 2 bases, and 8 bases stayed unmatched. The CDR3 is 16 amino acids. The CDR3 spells CASSLQGAPNTDTQYF. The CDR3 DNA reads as TGTGCCAGCAGTCTACAGGGGGCGCCTAACACAGATACGCAGTATTTT.

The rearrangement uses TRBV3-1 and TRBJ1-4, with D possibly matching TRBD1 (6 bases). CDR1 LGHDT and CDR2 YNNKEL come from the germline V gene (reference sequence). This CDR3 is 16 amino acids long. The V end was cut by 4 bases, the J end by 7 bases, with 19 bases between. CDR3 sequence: CASSPFTGYGSEKLFF. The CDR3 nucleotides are TGTGCCAGCAGCCCGTTTACAGGGTACGGAAGTGAAAAACTGTTTTTT.

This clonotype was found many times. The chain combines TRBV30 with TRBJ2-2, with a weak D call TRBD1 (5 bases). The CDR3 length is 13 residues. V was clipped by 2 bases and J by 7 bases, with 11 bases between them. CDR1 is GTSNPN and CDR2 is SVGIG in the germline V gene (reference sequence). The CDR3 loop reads CAWSTPTGGELFF. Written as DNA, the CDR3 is TGTGCCTGGAGTACACCAACAGGCGGGGAGCTGTTTTTT.

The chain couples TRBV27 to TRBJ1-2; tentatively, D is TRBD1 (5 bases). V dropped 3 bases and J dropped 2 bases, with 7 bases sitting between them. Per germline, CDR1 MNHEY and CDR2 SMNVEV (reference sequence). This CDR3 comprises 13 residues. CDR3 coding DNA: TGTGCCAGCAGTTTCCGACAGAACTATGGCTACACCTTC. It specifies CASSFRQNYGYTF.

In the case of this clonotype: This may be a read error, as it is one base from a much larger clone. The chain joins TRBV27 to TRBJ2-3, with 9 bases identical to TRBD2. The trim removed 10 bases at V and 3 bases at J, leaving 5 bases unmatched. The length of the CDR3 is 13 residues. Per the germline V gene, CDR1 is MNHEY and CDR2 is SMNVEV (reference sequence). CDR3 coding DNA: TGTGCCATCCGGACTAGCGAAACAGATACGCAGTATTTT. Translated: CAIRTSETDTQYF.

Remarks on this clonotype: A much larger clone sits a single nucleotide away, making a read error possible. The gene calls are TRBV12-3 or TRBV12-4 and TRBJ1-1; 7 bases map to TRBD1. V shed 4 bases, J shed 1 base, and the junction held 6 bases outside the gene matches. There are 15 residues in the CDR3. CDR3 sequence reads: CASSWQGGANTEAFF. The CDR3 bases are TGTGCCAGCAGTTGGCAAGGGGGCGCGAACACTGAAGCTTTCTTT.

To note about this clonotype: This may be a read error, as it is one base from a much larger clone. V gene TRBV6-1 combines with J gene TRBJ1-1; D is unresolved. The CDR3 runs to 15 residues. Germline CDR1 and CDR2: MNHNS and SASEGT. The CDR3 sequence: CASSPHSRTNTKAFF. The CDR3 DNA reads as TGTGCCAGCAGTCCCCATTCCAGGACCAACACTAAAGCTTTCTTT.

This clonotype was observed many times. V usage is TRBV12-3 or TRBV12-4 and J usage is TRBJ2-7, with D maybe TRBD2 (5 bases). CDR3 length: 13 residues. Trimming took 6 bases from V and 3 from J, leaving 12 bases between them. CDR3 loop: CASSPGTHYEQYF. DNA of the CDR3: TGTGCCAGCAGCCCGGGAACCCACTACGAGCAGTACTTC.

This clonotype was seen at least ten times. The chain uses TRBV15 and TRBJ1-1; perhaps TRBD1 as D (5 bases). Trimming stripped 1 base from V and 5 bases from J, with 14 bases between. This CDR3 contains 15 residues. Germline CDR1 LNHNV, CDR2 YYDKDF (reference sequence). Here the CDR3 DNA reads TGTGCCACCAGCAGAGGAAAAGGGGTAGGAACTGAAGCTTTCTTT. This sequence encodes CATSRGKGVGTEAFF.

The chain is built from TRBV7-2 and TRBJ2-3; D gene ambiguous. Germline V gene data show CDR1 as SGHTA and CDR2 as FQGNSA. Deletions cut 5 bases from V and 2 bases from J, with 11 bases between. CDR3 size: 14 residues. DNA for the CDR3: TGTGCCAGCAGCAAAACGATTTTCACAGATACGCAGTATTTT. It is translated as CASSKTIFTDTQYF.

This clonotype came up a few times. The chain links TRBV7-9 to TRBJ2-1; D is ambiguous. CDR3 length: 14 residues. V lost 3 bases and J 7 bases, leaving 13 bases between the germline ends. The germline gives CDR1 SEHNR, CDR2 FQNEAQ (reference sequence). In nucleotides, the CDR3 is TGTGCCAGCAGCTTTATACTCGATTGGAATGAGCAGTTCTTC. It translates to CASSFILDWNEQFF.

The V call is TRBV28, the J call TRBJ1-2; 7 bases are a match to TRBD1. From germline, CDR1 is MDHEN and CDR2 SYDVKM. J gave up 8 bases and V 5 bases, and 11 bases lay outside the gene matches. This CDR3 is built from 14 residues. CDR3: CASSAGQAAIGYTF. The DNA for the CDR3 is TGTGCCAGCAGTGCAGGACAGGCCGCTATCGGCTACACCTTC.

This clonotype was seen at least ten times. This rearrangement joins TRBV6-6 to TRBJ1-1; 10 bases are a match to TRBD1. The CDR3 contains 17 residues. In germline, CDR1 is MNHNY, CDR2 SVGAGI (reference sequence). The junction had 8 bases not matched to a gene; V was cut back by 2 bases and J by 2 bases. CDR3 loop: CASSYQEGDRGNTEAFF. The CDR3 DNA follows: TGTGCCAGCAGTTACCAAGAAGGGGACAGGGGAAACACTGAAGCTTTCTTT.

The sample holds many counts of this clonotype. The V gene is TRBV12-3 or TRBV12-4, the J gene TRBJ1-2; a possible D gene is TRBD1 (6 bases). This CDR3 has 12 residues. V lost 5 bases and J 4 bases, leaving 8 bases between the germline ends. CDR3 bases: TGTGCCAGCAGTCTACAGGGCTATGGCTACACCTTC. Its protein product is CASSLQGYGYTF.

CDR3 sequence reads: CASSRTGTGNIQYF. The CDR3, as DNA: TGTGCCAGCAGCAGGACCGGGACAGGAAACATTCAGTACTTC. The chain combines TRBV9 with TRBJ2-4, with TRBD1 matching 8 bases. This CDR3 is 14 amino acids long. Trimming removed 4 bases from V and 6 bases from J; junction bases left unmatched: 6. In germline, CDR1 is SGDLS, CDR2 YYNGEE.

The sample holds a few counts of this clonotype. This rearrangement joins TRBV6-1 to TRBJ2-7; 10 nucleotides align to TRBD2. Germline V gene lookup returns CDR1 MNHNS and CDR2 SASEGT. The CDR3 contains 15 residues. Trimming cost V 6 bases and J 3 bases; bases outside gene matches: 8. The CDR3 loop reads CASSPILAGVYEQYF. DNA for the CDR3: TGTGCCAGCAGCCCCATCCTAGCGGGAGTCTACGAGCAGTACTTC.

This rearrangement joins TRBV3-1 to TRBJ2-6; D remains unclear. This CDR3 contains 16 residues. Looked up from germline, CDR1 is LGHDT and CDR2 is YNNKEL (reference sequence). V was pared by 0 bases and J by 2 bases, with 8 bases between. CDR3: CASSQDLGTGANVLTF. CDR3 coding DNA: TGTGCCAGCAGCCAAGATCTAGGCACTGGGGCCAACGTCCTGACTTTC.

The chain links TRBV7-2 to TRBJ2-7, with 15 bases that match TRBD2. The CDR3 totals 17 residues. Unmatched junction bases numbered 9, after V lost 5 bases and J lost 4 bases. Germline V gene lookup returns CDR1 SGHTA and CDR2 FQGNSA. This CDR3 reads CASSIRYGTSGGYEQYF. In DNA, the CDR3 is TGTGCCAGCAGCATACGTTACGGGACTAGCGGGGGGTACGAGCAGTACTTC.

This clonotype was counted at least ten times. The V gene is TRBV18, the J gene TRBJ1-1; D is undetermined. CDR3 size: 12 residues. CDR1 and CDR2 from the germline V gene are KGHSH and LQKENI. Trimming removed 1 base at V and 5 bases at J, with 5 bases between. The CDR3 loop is CASSPRRTEAFF. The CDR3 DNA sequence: TGTGCCAGCTCACCACGTCGGACTGAAGCTTTCTTT.

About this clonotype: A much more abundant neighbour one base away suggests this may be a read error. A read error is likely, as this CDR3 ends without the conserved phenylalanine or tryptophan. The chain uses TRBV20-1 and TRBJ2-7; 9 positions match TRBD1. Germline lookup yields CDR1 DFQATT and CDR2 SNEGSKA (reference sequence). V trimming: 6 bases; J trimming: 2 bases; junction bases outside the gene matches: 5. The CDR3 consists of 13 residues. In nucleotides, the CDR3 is TGCAGTGCCACCGGGACAGGGACCTACGAGCAGTACTAC. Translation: CSATGTGTYEQYY.

In DNA form, the CDR3 reads TGTGCCAGCAGTCCCCTTGGGAGGGGAGAGGGTGCTTTCTTT. This sequence encodes CASSPLGRGEGAFF. The V and J genes are TRBV28 and TRBJ1-1, with D perhaps TRBD1 (5 bases). V gave up 5 bases and J gave up 11 bases, with 21 bases separating them. The CDR3 covers 14 residues. Germline values: CDR1 MDHEN, CDR2 SYDVKM.